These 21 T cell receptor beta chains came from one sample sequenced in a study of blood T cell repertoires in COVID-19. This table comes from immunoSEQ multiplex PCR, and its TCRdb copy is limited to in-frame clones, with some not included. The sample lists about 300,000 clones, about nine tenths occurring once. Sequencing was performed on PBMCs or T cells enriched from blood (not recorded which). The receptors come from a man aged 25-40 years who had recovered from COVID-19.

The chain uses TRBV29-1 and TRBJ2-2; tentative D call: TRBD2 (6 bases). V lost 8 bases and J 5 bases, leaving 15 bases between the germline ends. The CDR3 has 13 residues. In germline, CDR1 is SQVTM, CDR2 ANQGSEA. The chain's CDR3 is CSFRLALTGELFF. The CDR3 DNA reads TGCAGCTTTCGCCTAGCGCTTACCGGGGAGCTGTTTTTT.

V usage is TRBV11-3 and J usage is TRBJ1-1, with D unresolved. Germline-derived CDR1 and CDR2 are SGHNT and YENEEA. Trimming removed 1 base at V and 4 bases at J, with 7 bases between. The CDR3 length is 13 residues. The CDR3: CASSLGAGTEAFF. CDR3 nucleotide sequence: TGTGCCAGCAGCTTAGGGGCTGGCACTGAAGCTTTCTTT.

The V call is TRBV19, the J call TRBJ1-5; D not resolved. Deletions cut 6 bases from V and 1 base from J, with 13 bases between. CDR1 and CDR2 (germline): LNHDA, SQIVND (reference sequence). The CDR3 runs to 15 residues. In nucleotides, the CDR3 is TGTGCCAGTAGCCTAGCCGGACCGAGCAATCAGCCCCAGCATTTT. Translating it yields CASSLAGPSNQPQHF.

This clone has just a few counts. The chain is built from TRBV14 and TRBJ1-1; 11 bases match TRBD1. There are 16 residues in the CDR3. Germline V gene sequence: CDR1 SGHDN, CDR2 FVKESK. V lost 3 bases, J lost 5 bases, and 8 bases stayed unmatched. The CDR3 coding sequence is TGTGCCAGCAGCCACCCGGGACAGGGGGTAAATACTGAAGCTTTCTTT. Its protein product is CASSHPGQGVNTEAFF.

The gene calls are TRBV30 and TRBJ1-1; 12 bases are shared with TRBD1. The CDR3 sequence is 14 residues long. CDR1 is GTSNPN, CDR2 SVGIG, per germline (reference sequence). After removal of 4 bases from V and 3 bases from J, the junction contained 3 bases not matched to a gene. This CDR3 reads CAWIGTGGYTEAFF. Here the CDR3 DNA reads TGTGCCTGGATTGGGACAGGGGGCTACACTGAAGCTTTCTTT. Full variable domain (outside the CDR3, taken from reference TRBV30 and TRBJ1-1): SQTIHQWPATLVQPVGSPLSLECTVEGTSNPNLYWYRQAAGRGLQLLFYSVGIGQISSEVPQNLSASRPQDRQFILSSKKLLLSDSGFYLCAWIGTGGYTEAFFGQGTRLTVV.

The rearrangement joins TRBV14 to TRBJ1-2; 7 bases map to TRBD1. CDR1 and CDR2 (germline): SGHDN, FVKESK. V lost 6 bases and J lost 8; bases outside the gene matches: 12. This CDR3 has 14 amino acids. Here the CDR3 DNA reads TGTGCCAGCAGATCCGGGACAGAGCTCCCAGGCTACACCTTC. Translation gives CASRSGTELPGYTF.

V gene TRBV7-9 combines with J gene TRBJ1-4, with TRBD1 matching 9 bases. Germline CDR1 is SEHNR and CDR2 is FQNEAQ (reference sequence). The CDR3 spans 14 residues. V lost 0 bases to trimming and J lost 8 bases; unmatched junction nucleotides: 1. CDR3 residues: CASSLAGQGEKLFF. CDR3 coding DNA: TGTGCCAGCAGCTTAGCCGGACAGGGGGAAAAACTGTTTTTT.

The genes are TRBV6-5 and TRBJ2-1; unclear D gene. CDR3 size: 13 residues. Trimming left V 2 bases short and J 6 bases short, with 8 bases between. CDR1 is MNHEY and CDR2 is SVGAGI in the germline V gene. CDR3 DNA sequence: TGTGCCAGCAGTTACACAAGTCTCAATGAGCAGTTCTTC. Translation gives CASSYTSLNEQFF.

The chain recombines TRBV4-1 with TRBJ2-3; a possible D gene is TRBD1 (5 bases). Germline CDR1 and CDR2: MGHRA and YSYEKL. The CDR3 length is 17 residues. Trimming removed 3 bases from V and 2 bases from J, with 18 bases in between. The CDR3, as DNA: TGCGCCAGCAGCCATAATAGGTTGGGGCTTGTCACAGATACGCAGTATTTT. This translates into CASSHNRLGLVTDTQYF.

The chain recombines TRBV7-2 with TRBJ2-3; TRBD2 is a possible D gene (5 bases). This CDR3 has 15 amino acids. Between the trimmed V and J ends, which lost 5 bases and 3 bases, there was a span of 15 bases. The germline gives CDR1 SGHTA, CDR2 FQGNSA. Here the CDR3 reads CASSLGRGVTDTQYF. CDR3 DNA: TGTGCCAGCAGCCTTGGCCGGGGAGTTACAGATACGCAGTATTTT. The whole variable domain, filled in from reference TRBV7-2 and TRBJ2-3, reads GAGVSQSPSNKVTEKGKDVELRCDPISGHTALYWYRQSLGQGLEFLIYFQGNSAPDKSGLPSDRFSAERTGGSVSTLTIQRTQQEDSAVYLCASSLGRGVTDTQYFGPGTRLTVL.

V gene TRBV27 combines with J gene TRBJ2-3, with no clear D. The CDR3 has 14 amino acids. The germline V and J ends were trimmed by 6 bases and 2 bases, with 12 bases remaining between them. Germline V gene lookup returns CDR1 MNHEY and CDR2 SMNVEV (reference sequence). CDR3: CASSQPTHTDTQYF. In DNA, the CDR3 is TGTGCCAGCAGCCAACCTACCCACACAGATACGCAGTATTTT.

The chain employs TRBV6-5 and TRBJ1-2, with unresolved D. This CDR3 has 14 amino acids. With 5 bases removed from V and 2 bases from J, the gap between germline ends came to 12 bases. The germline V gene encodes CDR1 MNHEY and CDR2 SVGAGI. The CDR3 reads CASSLMAGNYGYTF. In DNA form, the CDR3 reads TGTGCCAGCAGTCTGATGGCAGGCAACTATGGCTACACCTTC.

The CDR3: CASSLSGQPQHF. CDR3 bases: TGTGCCAGCAGCTTGTCGGGTCAGCCCCAGCATTTT. The V and J genes are TRBV5-5 and TRBJ1-5; D is unresolved. The CDR3 consists of 12 residues. Germline loops: CDR1 SGHKS, CDR2 YYEKEE (reference sequence). The V end was cut by 1 base, the J end by 6 bases, with 5 bases between.

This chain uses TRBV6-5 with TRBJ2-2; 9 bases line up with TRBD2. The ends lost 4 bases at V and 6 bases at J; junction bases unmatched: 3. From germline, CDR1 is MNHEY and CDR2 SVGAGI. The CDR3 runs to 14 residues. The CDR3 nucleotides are TGTGCCAGCAGTTTGAGACTAGCGGCCGGGGAGCTGTTTTTT. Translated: CASSLRLAAGELFF.

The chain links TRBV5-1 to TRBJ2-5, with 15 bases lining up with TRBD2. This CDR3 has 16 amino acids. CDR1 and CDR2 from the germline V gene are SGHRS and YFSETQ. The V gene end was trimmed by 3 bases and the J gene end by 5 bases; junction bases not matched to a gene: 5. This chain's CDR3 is CASSWTSGGARETQYF. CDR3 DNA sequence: TGCGCCAGCAGCTGGACTAGCGGGGGGGCGAGGGAGACCCAGTACTTC.

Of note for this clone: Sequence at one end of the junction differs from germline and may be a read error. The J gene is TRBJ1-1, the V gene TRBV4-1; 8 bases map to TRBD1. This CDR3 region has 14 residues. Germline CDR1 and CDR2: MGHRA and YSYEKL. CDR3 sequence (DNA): TGCGCCAGCAGCGAAGACAGGGGCCTTACTGAAGCTTTCTTT. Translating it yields CASSEDRGLTEAFF.

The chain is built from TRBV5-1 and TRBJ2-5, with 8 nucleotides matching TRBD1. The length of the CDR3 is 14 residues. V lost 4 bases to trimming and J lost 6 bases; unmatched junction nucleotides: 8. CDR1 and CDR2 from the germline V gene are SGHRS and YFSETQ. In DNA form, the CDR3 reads TGCGCCAGCAGCCTATCGGACAGGGTCAAGACCCAGTACTTC. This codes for CASSLSDRVKTQYF. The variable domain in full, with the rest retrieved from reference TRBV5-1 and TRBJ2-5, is KAGVTQTPRYLIKTRGQQVTLSCSPISGHRSVSWYQQTPGQGLQFLFEYFSETQRNKGNFPGRFSGRQFSNSRSEMNVSTLELGDSALYLCASSLSDRVKTQYFGPGTRLLVL.

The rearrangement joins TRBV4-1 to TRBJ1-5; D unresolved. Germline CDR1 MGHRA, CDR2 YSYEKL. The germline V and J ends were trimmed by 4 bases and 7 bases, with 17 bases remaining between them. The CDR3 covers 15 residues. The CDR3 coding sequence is TGCGCCAGCAGCCCGCGGGAGGGATCGAGGCAGCCCCAGCATTTT. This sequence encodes CASSPREGSRQPQHF.

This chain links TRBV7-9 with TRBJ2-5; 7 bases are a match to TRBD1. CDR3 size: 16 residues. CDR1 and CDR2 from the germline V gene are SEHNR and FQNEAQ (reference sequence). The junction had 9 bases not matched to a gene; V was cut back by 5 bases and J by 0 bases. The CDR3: CASSIQEDRYQETQYF. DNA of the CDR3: TGTGCCAGCAGCATCCAAGAGGACAGGTACCAAGAGACCCAGTACTTC.

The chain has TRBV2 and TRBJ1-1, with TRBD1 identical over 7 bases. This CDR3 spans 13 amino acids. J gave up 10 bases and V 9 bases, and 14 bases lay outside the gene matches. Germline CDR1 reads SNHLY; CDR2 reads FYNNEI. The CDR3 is CASRGTAPERAFF. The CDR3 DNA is TGTGCCAGTAGAGGGACAGCACCGGAGAGAGCTTTCTTT.

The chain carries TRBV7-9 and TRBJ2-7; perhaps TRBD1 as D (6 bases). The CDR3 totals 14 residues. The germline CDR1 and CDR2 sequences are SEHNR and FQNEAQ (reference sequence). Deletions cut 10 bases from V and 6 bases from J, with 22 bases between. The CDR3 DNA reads TGTGCCACCCTACAAACAGGGCCCTTCTCCGAGCAGTACTTC. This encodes CATLQTGPFSEQYF.